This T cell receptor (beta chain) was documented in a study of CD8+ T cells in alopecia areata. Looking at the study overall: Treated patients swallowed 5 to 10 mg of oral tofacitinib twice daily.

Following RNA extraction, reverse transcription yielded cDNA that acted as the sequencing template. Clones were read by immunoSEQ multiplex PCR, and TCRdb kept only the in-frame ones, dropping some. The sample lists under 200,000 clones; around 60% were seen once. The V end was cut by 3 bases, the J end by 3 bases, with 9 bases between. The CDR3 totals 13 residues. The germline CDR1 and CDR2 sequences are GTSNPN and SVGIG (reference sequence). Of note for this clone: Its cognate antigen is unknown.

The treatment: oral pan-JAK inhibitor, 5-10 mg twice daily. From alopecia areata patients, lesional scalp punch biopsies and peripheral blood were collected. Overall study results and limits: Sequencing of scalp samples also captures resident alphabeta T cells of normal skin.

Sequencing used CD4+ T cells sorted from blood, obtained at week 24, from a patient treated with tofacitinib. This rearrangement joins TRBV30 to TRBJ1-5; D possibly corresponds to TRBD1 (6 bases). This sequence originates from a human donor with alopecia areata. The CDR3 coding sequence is TGTGCCTGGAGGGGGGACAACAATCAGCCCCAGCATTTT. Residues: CAWRGDNNQPQHF.